The 16 T cell receptor beta chains in this list originate from one sample, sequenced in a study of blood T cell repertoires in COVID-19. Only in-frame clones appear in the TCRdb table, and some are missing; sequencing was by immunoSEQ multiplex PCR. There are over 100,000 clones in the sample; more than 85% occur only once, and about a fifth lies in the top ten. The sequenced sample consisted of peripheral blood. The receptor source for this set is a human donor with acute or convalescent COVID-19. The donor label of this sample is uncertain.

CDR3 bases: TGTGCCAGCAGCGTAACCTACGAGCAGTACTTC. Amino acid sequence: CASSVTYEQYF. The V call is TRBV2, the J call TRBJ2-7; D remains ambiguous. The CDR3 consists of 11 residues. V lost 6 bases and J 2 bases, leaving 5 bases between the germline ends. Germline V gene lookup returns CDR1 SNHLY and CDR2 FYNNEI.

The chain combines TRBV21-1 with TRBJ1-1; TRBD1 is taken as the D call from the table, unchecked against the DNA. TRBV21-1 is recorded as a pseudogene. This CDR3 has 16 amino acids. CDR3 loop: CASSKHAVHMNTEAFF. Written as DNA, the CDR3 is TGTGCCAGCAGCAAACACGCAGTCCACATGAACACTGAAGCTTTCTTT.

This clone was observed a single time. This chain links TRBV18 with TRBJ1-5; 8 bases map to TRBD1. The CDR3 loop spans 15 amino acids. In germline, CDR1 is KGHSH, CDR2 LQKENI. After removal of 5 bases from V and 5 bases from J, the junction contained 8 bases not matched to a gene. CDR3 nucleotides: TGTGCCAGCTCATCTGGACAGGGAGGGGATCAGCCCCAGCATTTT. It specifies CASSSGQGGDQPQHF.

The rearrangement uses TRBV9 and TRBJ2-7; TRBD1 agrees at 9 bases. Per germline, CDR1 SGDLS and CDR2 YYNGEE. Trimming at V came to 4 bases and at J to 6 bases, leaving 5 bases not matched to a gene. CDR3 length equals 13 residues. The CDR3 reads CASSPLDRGEQYF. The CDR3 DNA sequence: TGTGCCAGCAGCCCGCTGGACAGGGGCGAGCAGTACTTC.

This chain joins TRBV2 and TRBJ2-1; weak D call: TRBD2 (5 bases). V was pared by 8 bases and J by 0 bases, with 14 bases between. Per germline, CDR1 SNHLY and CDR2 FYNNEI. The CDR3 runs to 15 residues. CDR3 region: CASSLSGSSYNEQFF. The DNA for the CDR3 is TGTGCCAGCTCGTTATCGGGAAGCTCCTACAATGAGCAGTTCTTC. Complete variable domain (other parts from reference TRBV2 and TRBJ2-1): EPEVTQTPSHQVTQMGQEVILRCVPISNHLYFYWYRQILGQKVEFLVSFYNNEISEKSEIFDDQFSVERPDGSNFTLKIRSTKLEDSAMYFCASSLSGSSYNEQFFGPGTRLTVL.

The V call is TRBV19, the J call TRBJ1-2; perhaps TRBD1 as D (5 bases). This CDR3 comprises 15 residues. CDR1 and CDR2 (germline): LNHDA, SQIVND (reference sequence). With 7 bases removed from V and 5 bases from J, the gap between germline ends came to 20 bases. For the CDR3, the DNA is TGTGCCAGTACCACGAGCCCCTCGACAGTTTATGGCTACACCTTC. Protein: CASTTSPSTVYGYTF.

The CDR3 is CSAGSVLSNTEAFF. For the CDR3, the DNA is TGCAGCGCCGGCTCGGTTCTCTCGAACACTGAAGCTTTCTTT. This rearrangement joins TRBV29-1 to TRBJ1-1; D not resolved. The germline V and J ends were trimmed by 7 bases and 1 base, with 16 bases remaining between them. Germline V lookup: CDR1 SQVTM, CDR2 ANQGSEA. This CDR3 contains 14 residues.

The chain carries TRBV19 and TRBJ1-5; weak D call: TRBD1 (5 bases). CDR1 LNHDA and CDR2 SQIVND come from the germline V gene (reference sequence). Trimming left V 9 bases short and J 2 bases short, with 20 bases between. The CDR3 is made up of 16 amino acids. The CDR3 loop is CARPPLCGGGNQPQHF. The CDR3 nucleotides are TGTGCCAGACCGCCGTTATGCGGGGGTGGCAATCAGCCCCAGCATTTT. Using reference TRBV19 and TRBJ1-5 for the parts outside the CDR3, the full variable domain is DGGITQSPKYLFRKEGQNVTLSCEQNLNHDAMYWYRQDPGQGLRLIYYSQIVNDFQKGDIAEGYSVSREKKESFPLTVTSAQKNPTAFYLCARPPLCGGGNQPQHFGDGTRLSIL.

The chain uses TRBV6-2 or TRBV6-3 and TRBJ1-2; D gene uncertain. V was shortened by 4 bases and J by 7 bases, with 10 bases between the two germline ends. Germline V gene data show CDR1 as MNHEY and CDR2 as SVGEGT. The CDR3 has 12 amino acids. CDR3 DNA: TGTGCCAGCAGTTCCCAGAGGGTTGGCTACACCTTC. Translating it yields CASSSQRVGYTF.

V gene TRBV9 combines with J gene TRBJ2-7; 12 bases agree with TRBD2. Trimming took 0 bases from V and 4 from J; bases not matched to a gene: 5. Per the germline V gene, CDR1 is SGDLS and CDR2 is YYNGEE. The CDR3 extends over 16 amino acids. The CDR3 spells CASSVESLAGGYEQYF. In DNA, the CDR3 is TGTGCCAGCAGCGTAGAATCACTAGCGGGAGGATACGAGCAGTACTTC.

CDR3 sequence reads: CASKGLAEVYNEQFF. In DNA, the CDR3 is TGTGCCAGTAAAGGACTAGCGGAGGTCTACAATGAGCAGTTCTTC. V usage is TRBV19 and J usage is TRBJ2-1; 10 bases agree with TRBD2. V shed 7 bases, J shed 3 bases, and the junction held 6 bases outside the gene matches. The CDR3 is 15 residues long. CDR1 and CDR2 from the germline V gene are LNHDA and SQIVND (reference sequence).

The chain uses TRBV7-9 and TRBJ1-2, with no clear D. This CDR3 contains 14 residues. In germline, CDR1 is SEHNR, CDR2 FQNEAQ (reference sequence). With 4 bases removed from V and 4 bases from J, the gap between germline ends came to 13 bases. CDR3 in DNA: TGTGCCAGCAGCTCGTCTGGGCGGGGCTATGGCTACACCTTC. Translation: CASSSSGRGYGYTF.

The genes are TRBV5-1 and TRBJ2-7; 9 nucleotides align to TRBD1. V was clipped by 4 bases and J by 5 bases; unmatched bases: 4. Germline V gives CDR1 SGHRS, CDR2 YFSETQ. The CDR3 extends over 13 amino acids. The CDR3 nucleotides read TGCGCCAGCAGCCAACGGACAGGGGACGAGCAGTACTTC. Translated: CASSQRTGDEQYF. The complete variable domain, with remaining parts taken from reference TRBV5-1 and TRBJ2-7, reads KAGVTQTPRYLIKTRGQQVTLSCSPISGHRSVSWYQQTPGQGLQFLFEYFSETQRNKGNFPGRFSGRQFSNSRSEMNVSTLELGDSALYLCASSQRTGDEQYFGPGTRLTVT.

In its sample, this clone was seen a few times. V and J are TRBV28 and TRBJ1-5; 8 nucleotides match TRBD1. The CDR3 is 17 residues long. Germline CDR1 MDHEN, CDR2 SYDVKM. With 3 bases clipped from V and 0 bases from J, the junction kept 7 bases outside the gene matches. The CDR3 DNA reads TGTGCCAGCAGTTTTTCCGGACAGGGATATAGCAATCAGCCCCAGCATTTT. Translation gives CASSFSGQGYSNQPQHF.

The chain joins TRBV5-6 to TRBJ1-1, with D possibly matching TRBD1 (5 bases). The CDR3 consists of 13 residues. Germline lookup yields CDR1 SGHDT and CDR2 YYEEEE. The germline V and J ends were trimmed by 4 bases and 4 bases, with 11 bases remaining between them. CDR3 in DNA: TGTGCCAGCAGCCGGGGACTAACCACTGAAGCTTTCTTT. Translated, it gives CASSRGLTTEAFF.

The rearrangement uses TRBV19 and TRBJ1-1; possible D gene TRBD1, 6 bases. CDR3 length equals 17 residues. With 8 bases removed from V and 4 bases from J, the gap between germline ends came to 26 bases. CDR1 LNHDA and CDR2 SQIVND come from the germline V gene (reference sequence). The CDR3 sequence is CASGPRGGREASTEAFF. CDR3 coding DNA: TGTGCCAGTGGCCCCCGAGGGGGACGGGAGGCTTCCACTGAAGCTTTCTTT.